What follows describes a single T cell receptor (beta chain). Its recognized antigen is unknown. Per-base quality was not reported, and no clone a single base away is much larger than it. Library creation used the immunoSEQ multiplex PCR assay. To provide template for TCR sequencing, every sample had RNA extracted and reverse transcribed into cDNA. SuperScript III was used for first-strand cDNA synthesis, primed with a 2:1 mix of oligo-dT and random hexamers. A synthetic immune receptor repertoire was used to measure amplification bias, and any remaining bias was corrected computationally. The paper's processing steps were these. Raw reads were preprocessed for error removal, and CDR3 was defined according to IMGT conventions as running from the conserved cysteine to phenylalanine. Clonality was calculated as 1 minus Shannon entropy normalized by log2 of the number of productive unique TCRs. CD4 or CD8 identity of scalp clones was inferred by cross-referencing scalp TCRbeta sequences with sorted blood CD4 and CD8 repertoires. TCRdb's version of the immuneACCESS table is confined to in-frame rearrangements and falls short of the full clone set. An unresolved V gene accounts for under half of the shortfall where checked; the remainder is of unknown origin. V, J and clone size are taken as reported in that table, and D and trimming were inferred from the DNA itself. Recorded for this sample are 120,000 or so clones; about 46% of them occurred a single time. The ten largest clones represent roughly a tenth of the sample.

The data derive from a study of CD8+ T cells in alopecia areata (dated by TCRdb to 2017 to 2018). Looking at the study overall: High-throughput TCRbeta sequencing was used to examine T cell clonal expansion in alopecia areata in both the C3H/HeJ mouse model and human patients. Human TCRbeta sequencing covered scalp tissue and sorted CD4+ and CD8+ peripheral blood T cells from patchy and totalis/universalis alopecia areata patients and healthy controls. Scalp clonality was compared across normal scalp (n=4), patchy alopecia areata scalp (n=8), and alopecia totalis/universalis scalp (n=8). RNA was extracted with the PAXgene miRNA kit for fixed scalp, the miRNeasy kit for PBMCs, and the RNeasy kit for mouse skin. Amplification of TCRbeta CDR3 regions was done by immunoSEQ multiplex PCR using 35 Vbeta forward primers and 13 Jbeta reverse primers.

Peripheral blood and lesional scalp punch biopsies were obtained from patients with alopecia areata. PBMCs were isolated by density centrifugation and stained for CD3, CD4 and CD8, after which CD4+ and CD8+ T cells were sorted on a FACSAria. As part of a multicenter biomarker study, untreated alopecia areata patients were recruited. In 5 or 6 patients from the biomarker study, blood CD8+ T cells were sorted further into NKG2D-low and NKG2D-high fractions. The CDR3 sequence holds 16 residues, the cysteine and phenylalanine included. Only the CDR3 region is kept as DNA, spanning 48 bases read in frame from base 1. The germline ends are 12 bases apart after V is trimmed by 0 bases and J by 2 bases. Looking up the germline V gene yields CDR1 SGHRS and CDR2 YFSETQ. The research as a whole found: Unlike mouse skin, which is dominated by gammadelta T cells, normal human skin has resident alphabeta T cells that are also sequenced, and this complicates analysis of the scalp TCR repertoire. Higher clonality and more expanded CD8+ clones were observed in lesional scalp than in normal scalp, particularly in alopecia totalis/universalis, a finding suggestive of antigenic drive. Shared TCR sequences between patients were less evident than in mice, which may be partly attributable to HLA diversity in the patient population.

Recombination linked TRBV5-1 to TRBJ2-1; TRBD2 is a possible D gene, resting on 6 matching bases. This sequence originates from a human donor with alopecia areata. Sequences were obtained from NKG2D-low CD8+ T cells sorted from blood. The cell subset or site label corresponds to: sorted CD8+ NKG2D-low blood T cells. The CDR3 amino acid sequence is: CASSLAGGAPYNEQFF. The DNA reads as follows: TGCGCCAGCAGCTTGGCCGGCGGGGCACCCTACAATGAGCAGTTCTTC.